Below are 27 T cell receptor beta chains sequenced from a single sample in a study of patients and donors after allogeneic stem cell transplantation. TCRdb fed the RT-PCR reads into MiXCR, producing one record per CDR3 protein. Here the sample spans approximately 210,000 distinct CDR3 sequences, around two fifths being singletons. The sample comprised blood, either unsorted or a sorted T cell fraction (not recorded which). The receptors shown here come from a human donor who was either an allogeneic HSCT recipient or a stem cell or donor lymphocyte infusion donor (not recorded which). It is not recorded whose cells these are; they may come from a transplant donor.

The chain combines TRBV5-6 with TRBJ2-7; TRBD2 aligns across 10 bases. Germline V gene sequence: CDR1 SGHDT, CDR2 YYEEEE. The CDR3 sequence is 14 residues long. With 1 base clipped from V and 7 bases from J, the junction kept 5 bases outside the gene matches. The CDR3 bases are TGTGCCAGCAGCTTGAGCGGGAGGGCGATGGAGCAGTACTTC. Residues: CASSLSGRAMEQYF.

CDR3 sequence: CASLGPDSYTEAFF. The CDR3 coding sequence is TGTGCCAGCTTAGGACCGGACAGTTACACTGAAGCTTTCTTT. V is TRBV2 and J is TRBJ1-1, with D possibly being TRBD1 (6 bases). The CDR3 totals 14 residues. Germline V gene data show CDR1 as SNHLY and CDR2 as FYNNEI. The V and J ends lost 8 bases and 3 bases respectively, with 16 bases between them.

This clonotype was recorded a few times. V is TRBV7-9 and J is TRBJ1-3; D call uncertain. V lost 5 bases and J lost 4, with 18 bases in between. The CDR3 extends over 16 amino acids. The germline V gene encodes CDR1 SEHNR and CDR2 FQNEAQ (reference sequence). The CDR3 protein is CASSQVRRGTGNTIYF. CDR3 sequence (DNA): TGTGCCAGCAGCCAGGTCCGCCGAGGAACAGGAAACACCATATATTTT.

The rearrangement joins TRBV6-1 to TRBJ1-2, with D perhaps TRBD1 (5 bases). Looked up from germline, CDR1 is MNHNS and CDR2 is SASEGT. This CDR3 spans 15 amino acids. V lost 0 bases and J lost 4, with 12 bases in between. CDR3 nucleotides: TGTGCCAGCAGTGAAGCGGGGACCTCCCTCTATGGCTACACCTTC. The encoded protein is CASSEAGTSLYGYTF.

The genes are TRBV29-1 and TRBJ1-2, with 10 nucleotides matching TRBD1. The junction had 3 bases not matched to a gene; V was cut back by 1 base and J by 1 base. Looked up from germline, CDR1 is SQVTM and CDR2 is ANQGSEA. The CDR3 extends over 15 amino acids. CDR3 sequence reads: CSVEVRDRGNYGYTF. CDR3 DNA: TGCAGCGTTGAAGTTCGGGACAGGGGTAACTATGGCTACACCTTC.

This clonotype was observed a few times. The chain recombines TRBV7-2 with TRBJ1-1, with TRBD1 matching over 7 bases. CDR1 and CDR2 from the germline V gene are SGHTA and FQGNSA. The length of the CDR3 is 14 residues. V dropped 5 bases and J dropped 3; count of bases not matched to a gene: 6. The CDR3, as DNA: TGTGCCAGCAGCCGGTCACAGGGGTACACTGAAGCTTTCTTT. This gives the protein CASSRSQGYTEAFF.

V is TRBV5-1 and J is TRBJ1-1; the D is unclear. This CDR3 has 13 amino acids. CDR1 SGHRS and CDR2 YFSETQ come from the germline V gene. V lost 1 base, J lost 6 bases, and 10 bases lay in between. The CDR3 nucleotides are TGCGCCAGCAGCTTGACCGGAACTCCTGAAGCTTTCTTT. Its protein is CASSLTGTPEAFF.

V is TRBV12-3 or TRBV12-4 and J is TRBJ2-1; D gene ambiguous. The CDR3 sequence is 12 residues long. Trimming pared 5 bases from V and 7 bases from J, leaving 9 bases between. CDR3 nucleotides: TGTGCCAGCAGTCTGCAGGTAAATGAGCAGTTCTTC. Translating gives CASSLQVNEQFF.

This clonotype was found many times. CDR3 in DNA: TGCGCCAGCAGCCTAAGTTATAGCAATCAGCCCCAGCATTTT. This encodes CASSLSYSNQPQHF. The V and J genes are TRBV4-3 and TRBJ1-5; D unclear. Germline V gene data show CDR1 as LGHNA and CDR2 as YSLEER. V lost 4 bases, J lost 0 bases, and 7 bases lay in between. This CDR3 is built from 14 residues.

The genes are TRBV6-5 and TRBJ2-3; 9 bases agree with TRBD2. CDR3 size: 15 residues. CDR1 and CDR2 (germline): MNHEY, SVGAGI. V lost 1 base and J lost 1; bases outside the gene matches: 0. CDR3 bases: TGTGCCAGCAGTTACTTAGCGGGGGGCACAGATACGCAGTATTTT. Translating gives CASSYLAGGTDTQYF.

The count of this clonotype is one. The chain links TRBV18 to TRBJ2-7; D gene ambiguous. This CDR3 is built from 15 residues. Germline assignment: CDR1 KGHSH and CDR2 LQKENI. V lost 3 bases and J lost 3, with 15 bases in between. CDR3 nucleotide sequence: TGTGCCAGCTCACCCCCGGCAGGAGATCACTACGAGCAGTACTTC. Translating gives CASSPPAGDHYEQYF.

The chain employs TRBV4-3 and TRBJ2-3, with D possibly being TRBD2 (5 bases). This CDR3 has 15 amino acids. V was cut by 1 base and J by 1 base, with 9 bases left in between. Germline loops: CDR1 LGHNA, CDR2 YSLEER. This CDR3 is CASSQGKAGTDTQYF. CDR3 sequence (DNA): TGCGCCAGCAGCCAAGGCAAAGCGGGCACAGATACGCAGTATTTT.

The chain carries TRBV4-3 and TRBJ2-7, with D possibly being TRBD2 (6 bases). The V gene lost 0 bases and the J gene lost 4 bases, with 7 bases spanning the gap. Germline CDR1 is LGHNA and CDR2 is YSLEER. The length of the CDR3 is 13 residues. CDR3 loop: CASSQEEGYEQYF. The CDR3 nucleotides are TGCGCCAGCAGCCAAGAGGAGGGGTACGAGCAGTACTTC.

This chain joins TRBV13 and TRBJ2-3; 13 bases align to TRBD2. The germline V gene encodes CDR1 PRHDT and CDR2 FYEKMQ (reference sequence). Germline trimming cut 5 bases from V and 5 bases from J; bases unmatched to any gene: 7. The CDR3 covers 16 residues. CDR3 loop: CASSPWTSGSGDTQYF. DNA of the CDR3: TGTGCCAGCAGCCCGTGGACTAGCGGGAGCGGAGATACGCAGTATTTT.

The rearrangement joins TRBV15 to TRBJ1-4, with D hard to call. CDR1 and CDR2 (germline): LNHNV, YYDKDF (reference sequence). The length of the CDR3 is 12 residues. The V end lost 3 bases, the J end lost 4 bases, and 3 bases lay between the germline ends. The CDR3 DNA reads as TGTGCCACCAGCAGCTTTAATGAAAAACTGTTTTTT. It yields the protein CATSSFNEKLFF.

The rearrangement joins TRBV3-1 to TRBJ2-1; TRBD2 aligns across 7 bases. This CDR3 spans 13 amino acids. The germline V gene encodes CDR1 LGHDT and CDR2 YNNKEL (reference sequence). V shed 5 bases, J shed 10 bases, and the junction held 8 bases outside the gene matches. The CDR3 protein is CASSSPPGLEQFF. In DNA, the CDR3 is TGTGCCAGCAGCTCCCCCCCGGGACTAGAGCAGTTCTTC.

For the CDR3, the DNA is TGCAGCGTTGAATATAGGACAGGGCTCAATGAGCAGTTCTTC. This translates into CSVEYRTGLNEQFF. V gene TRBV29-1 combines with J gene TRBJ2-1; 8 bases are shared with TRBD1. Germline V gives CDR1 SQVTM, CDR2 ANQGSEA. Losses at the gene ends were 2 bases for V and 6 bases for J; bases not matched to a gene: 6. The CDR3 consists of 14 residues.

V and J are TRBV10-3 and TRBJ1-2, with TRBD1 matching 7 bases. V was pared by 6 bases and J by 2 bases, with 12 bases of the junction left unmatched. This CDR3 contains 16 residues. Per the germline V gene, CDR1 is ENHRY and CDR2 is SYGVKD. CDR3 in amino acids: CAISRRETGSNYGYTF. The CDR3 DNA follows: TGTGCCATCAGCCGAAGAGAGACAGGGTCGAACTATGGCTACACCTTC.

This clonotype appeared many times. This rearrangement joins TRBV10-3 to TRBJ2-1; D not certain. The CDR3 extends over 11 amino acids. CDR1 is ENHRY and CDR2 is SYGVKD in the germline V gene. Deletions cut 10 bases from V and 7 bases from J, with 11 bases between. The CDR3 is CATALGNEQFF. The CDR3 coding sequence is TGTGCCACCGCTTTGGGGAATGAGCAGTTCTTC.

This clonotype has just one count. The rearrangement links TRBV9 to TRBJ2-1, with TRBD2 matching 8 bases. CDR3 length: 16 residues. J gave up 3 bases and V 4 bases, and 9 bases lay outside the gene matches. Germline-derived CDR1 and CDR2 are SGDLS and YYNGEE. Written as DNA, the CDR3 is TGTGCCAGCAGCCCCACTAGCGGAGGGAACTACAATGAGCAGTTCTTC. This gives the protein CASSPTSGGNYNEQFF.

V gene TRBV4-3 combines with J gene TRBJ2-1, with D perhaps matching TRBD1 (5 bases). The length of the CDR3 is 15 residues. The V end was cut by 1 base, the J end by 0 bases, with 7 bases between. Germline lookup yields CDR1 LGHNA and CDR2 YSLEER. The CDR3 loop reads CASSQGQSSYNEQFF. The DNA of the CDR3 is TGCGCCAGCAGCCAAGGACAGAGCTCCTACAATGAGCAGTTCTTC.

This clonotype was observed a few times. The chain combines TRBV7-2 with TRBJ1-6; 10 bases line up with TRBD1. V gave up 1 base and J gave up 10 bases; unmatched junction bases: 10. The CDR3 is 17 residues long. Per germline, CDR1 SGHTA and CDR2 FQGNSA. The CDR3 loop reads CASSLVWDRGGTSPLHF. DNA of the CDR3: TGTGCCAGCAGCTTAGTCTGGGACAGGGGCGGTACATCACCCCTCCACTTT.

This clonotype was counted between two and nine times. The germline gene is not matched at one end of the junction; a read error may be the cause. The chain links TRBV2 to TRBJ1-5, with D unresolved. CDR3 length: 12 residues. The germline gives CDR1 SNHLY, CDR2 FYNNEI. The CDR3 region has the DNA TGTGCCAGCAAAAGCGGCAATCAGCCCCAGCAATTT. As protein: CASKSGNQPQQF.

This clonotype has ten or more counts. The CDR3 DNA reads as TGTGCCAGCAGTTTGTTCCCCGGGAACACTGAAGCTTTCTTT. Protein product: CASSLFPGNTEAFF. J is TRBJ1-1 and V is TRBV12-3 or TRBV12-4, with D unresolved. Deletions cut 3 bases from V and 1 base from J, with 9 bases between. This CDR3 is built from 14 residues.

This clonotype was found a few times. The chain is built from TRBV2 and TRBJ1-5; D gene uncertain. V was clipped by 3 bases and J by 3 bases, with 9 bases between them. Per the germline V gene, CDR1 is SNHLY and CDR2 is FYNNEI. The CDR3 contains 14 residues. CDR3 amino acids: CASSEALLNQPQHF. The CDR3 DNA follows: TGTGCCAGCAGTGAGGCACTGCTCAATCAGCCCCAGCATTTT.

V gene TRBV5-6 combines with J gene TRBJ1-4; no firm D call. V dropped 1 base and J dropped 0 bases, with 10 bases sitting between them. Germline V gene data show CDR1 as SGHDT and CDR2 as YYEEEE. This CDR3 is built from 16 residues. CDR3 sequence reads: CASSLRTVATNEKLFF. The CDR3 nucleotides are TGTGCCAGCAGCTTGAGAACTGTTGCAACTAATGAAAAACTGTTTTTT.

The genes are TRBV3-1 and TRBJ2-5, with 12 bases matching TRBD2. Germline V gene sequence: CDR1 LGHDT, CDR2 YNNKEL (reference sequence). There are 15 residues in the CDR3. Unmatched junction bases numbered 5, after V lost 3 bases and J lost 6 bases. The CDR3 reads CASSHTSGRFKTQYF. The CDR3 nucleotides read TGTGCCAGCAGCCATACTAGCGGGAGGTTTAAGACCCAGTACTTC.